Listed below are T cell receptor beta chains from one sample, sequenced in a study of blood T cells in healthy people across ages. In TCRdb, the 5' RACE reads were re-called with MiXCR into one record per CDR3 protein. The table lists 1.5 million to 1.8 million distinct CDR3 sequences, roughly two fifths of them singletons. Material for sequencing was blood. These TCRs come from a woman between 18 and 29 years old in good health. Each CDR3 is given with its conserved first and last residue. D genes are given only for firm matches. A clone size is listed for some rows: how often the clone was seen (once, few, many), or a class if it is expanded.

clone size	V gene	D gene	J gene	CDR3 protein	CDR3 DNA
-	TRBV10-3	-	TRBJ1-1	CAISESVGGGNTEAFF	TGTGCCATCAGTGAGTCGGTGGGGGGCGGGAACACTGAAGCTTTCTTT
-	TRBV6-5	-	TRBJ1-2	CAGSYSKEGRSGYTF	TGTGCCGGCAGTTACTCGAAAGAGGGGAGGAGTGGCTACACCTTC
-	TRBV7-9	-	TRBJ2-7	CASSSIEHEQYF	TGTGCCAGCAGCTCGATCGAACACGAGCAGTACTTC
few	TRBV20-1	-	TRBJ2-7	CSARRDGQHEQYF	TGCAGTGCTAGAAGGGACGGACAACACGAGCAGTACTTC
few	TRBV20-1	TRBD2	TRBJ2-5	CSAAARGAGGQETQYF	TGCAGTGCTGCAGCCCGTGGTGCGGGAGGGCAAGAGACCCAGTACTTC
-	TRBV4-2	-	TRBJ2-5	CASSLPGPTPETQYF	TGTGCCAGCAGCCTTCCGGGACCAACACCAGAGACCCAGTACTTC
-	TRBV6-2/TRBV6-3	-	TRBJ2-5	CASKPGQLNEQYF	TGTGCCAGTAAGCCGGGACAACTCAATGAGCAGTACTTC
few	TRBV6-2/TRBV6-3	-	TRBJ2-3	CASSYSGGLADTQYF	TGTGCCAGCAGTTACTCCGGGGGCCTCGCAGATACGCAGTATTTT
-	TRBV12-3/TRBV12-4	-	TRBJ2-1	CASNPWGGQYNEQFF	TGTGCCAGCAACCCTTGGGGCGGCCAGTACAATGAGCAGTTCTTC
-	TRBV27	TRBD1	TRBJ1-2	CASLQSPPGGYGYTF	TGTGCCAGTTTACAGTCCCCGCCAGGGGGCTATGGCTACACCTTC
few	TRBV6-5	-	TRBJ1-1	CASSYSVKVSEAFF	TGTGCCAGCAGTTACTCGGTAAAGGTCTCTGAAGCTTTCTTT
-	TRBV12-3/TRBV12-4	-	TRBJ2-3	CASRVRADAQYF	TGTGCCAGCCGGGTGAGGGCAGATGCGCAGTATTTT
-	TRBV6-2/TRBV6-3	-	TRBJ2-1	CTSSYSPGPPYLYNEQFF	TGTACCAGCAGTTACTCACCGGGACCGCCTTACCTCTACAATGAGCAGTTCTTC
-	TRBV10-3	TRBD2	TRBJ2-7	CAISESRVASGPRSYNEQYF	TGTGCCATCAGTGAGTCTCGAGTAGCTAGCGGCCCGCGCTCCTACAATGAGCAGTACTTC
-	TRBV29-1	TRBD1	TRBJ2-2	CSVDGTGAPGELFF	TGCAGCGTTGATGGGACAGGGGCACCCGGGGAGCTGTTTTTT
once	TRBV6-2/TRBV6-3	-	TRBJ2-1	CASSYARTNYNEQFF	TGTGCCAGCAGTTACGCTAGGACTAACTACAATGAGCAGTTCTTC
-	TRBV4-2	-	TRBJ1-1	CASGHRILTGTNTEAFF	TGTGCCAGCGGCCATAGAATTTTAACAGGGACCAACACTGAAGCTTTCTTT
few	TRBV5-1	-	TRBJ1-2	CASSLAKPNYGYTF	TGCGCCAGCAGCTTGGCCAAGCCTAACTATGGCTACACCTTC
-	TRBV6-2/TRBV6-3	TRBD1	TRBJ1-5	CASSYRPGGQPQHF	TGTGCCAGTAGTTATCGGCCAGGGGGCCAGCCCCAGCATTTT
few	TRBV5-4	TRBD1	TRBJ1-5	CASSAGGKGKNQPQHF	TGTGCCAGCAGCGCAGGGGGTAAGGGGAAAAATCAGCCCCAGCATTTT
-	TRBV12-3/TRBV12-4	-	TRBJ2-1	CASRFLASEQFF	TGTGCCAGCAGATTTCTAGCATCTGAGCAGTTCTTC
-	TRBV9	-	TRBJ1-1	CASSVMVNTEAFF	TGTGCCAGCAGCGTAATGGTGAACACTGAAGCTTTCTTT